This T cell receptor (beta chain) was sequenced for a study of blood T cell repertoires in COVID-19. Study-wide background: The United States, Italy and Spain provided the acute and convalescent COVID-19 samples. PBMCs, B-cell-depleted T cells, or T cells were the source of the cDNA or gDNA that made up the material.

Original analysis: Counts of nucleated cells, estimated from reference gene primer amplification, were obtained. The data were produced by immunoSEQ multiplex PCR, yet TCRdb's version contains in-frame clones alone and is incomplete. V and J calls and clone size are copied from that table; D and trimming were computed from the DNA. The sample shows 90,000 to 120,000 clones, roughly 84% of them seen only once. This CDR3 is built from 14 residues. V shed 6 bases, J shed 3 bases, and the junction held 5 bases outside the gene matches. The V gene's germline CDR1 is SNHLY and CDR2 FYNNEI. This clone was counted only a few times. Other DNA sequences from this sample encode an identical CDR3 as well.

Sequenced: peripheral blood. The receptor was isolated from a human donor in a cohort sampled during active COVID-19. The genes are TRBV2 and TRBJ1-1; TRBD1 aligns across 9 bases. This chain's CDR3 is CASRRDRADTEAFF. In DNA form, the CDR3 reads TGTGCCAGCAGAAGGGACAGGGCGGACACTGAAGCTTTCTTT.